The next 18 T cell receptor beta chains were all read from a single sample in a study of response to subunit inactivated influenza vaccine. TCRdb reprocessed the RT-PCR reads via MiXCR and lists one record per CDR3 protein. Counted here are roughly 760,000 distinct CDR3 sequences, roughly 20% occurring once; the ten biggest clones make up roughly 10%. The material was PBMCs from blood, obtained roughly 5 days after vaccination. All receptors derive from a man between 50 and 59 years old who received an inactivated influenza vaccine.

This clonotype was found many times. The CDR3 sequence is CASTTRGLYEQYF. The CDR3, as DNA: TGTGCCAGCACAACCCGGGGGCTCTACGAGCAGTACTTC. The chain couples TRBV7-2 to TRBJ2-7; the D call may be TRBD1 or TRBD2 (6 bases each). The CDR3 runs 13 residues. Trimming pared 7 bases from V and 3 bases from J, leaving 13 bases between. Germline lookup yields CDR1 SGHTA and CDR2 FQGNSA.

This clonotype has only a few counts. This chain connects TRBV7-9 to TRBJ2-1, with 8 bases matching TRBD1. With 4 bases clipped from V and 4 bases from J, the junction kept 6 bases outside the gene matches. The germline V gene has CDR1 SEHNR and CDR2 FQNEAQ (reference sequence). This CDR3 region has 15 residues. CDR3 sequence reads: CASSSWDRRYNEQFF. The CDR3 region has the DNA TGTGCCAGCAGCTCCTGGGACAGGAGATACAATGAGCAGTTCTTC.

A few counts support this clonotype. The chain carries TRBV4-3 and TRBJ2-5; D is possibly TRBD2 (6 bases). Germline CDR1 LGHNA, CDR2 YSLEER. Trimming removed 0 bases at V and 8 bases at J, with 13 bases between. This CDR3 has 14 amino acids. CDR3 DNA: TGCGCCAGCAGCCAAGATACTGCGCGGGACACCCAGTACTTC. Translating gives CASSQDTARDTQYF.

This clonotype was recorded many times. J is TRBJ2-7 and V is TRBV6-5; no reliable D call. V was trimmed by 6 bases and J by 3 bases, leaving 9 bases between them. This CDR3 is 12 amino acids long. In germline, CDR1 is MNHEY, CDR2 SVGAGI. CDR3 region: CASSRNGYEQYF. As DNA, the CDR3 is TGTGCCAGCAGCCGTAACGGCTACGAGCAGTACTTC.

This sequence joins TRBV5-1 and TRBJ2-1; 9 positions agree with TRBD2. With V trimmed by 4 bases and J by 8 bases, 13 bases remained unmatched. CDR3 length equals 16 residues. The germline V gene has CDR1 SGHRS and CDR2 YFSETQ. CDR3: CASSPPRSGGFDEQFF. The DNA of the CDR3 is TGCGCCAGCAGCCCCCCCCGTAGCGGGGGCTTCGATGAGCAGTTCTTC.

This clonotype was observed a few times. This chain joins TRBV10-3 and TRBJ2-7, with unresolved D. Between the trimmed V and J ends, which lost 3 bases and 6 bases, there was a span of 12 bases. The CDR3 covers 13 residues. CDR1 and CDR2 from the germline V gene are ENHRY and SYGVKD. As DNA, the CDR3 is TGTGCCATCAGTGACCTCGGTTCCGGCGAGCAGTACTTC. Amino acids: CAISDLGSGEQYF.

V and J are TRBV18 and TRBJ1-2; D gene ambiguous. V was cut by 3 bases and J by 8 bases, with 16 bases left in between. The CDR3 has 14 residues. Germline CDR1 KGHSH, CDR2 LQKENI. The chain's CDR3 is CASSPTTLLEGYTF. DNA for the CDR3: TGTGCCAGCTCACCTACGACTCTCCTAGAGGGCTACACCTTC.

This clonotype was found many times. CDR3 bases: TGCGCCAGCAGCTTTGGGACTTCAAGCACAGATACGCAGTATTTT. This sequence encodes CASSFGTSSTDTQYF. This rearrangement joins TRBV5-1 to TRBJ2-3; D is perhaps TRBD2 (6 bases). This CDR3 contains 15 residues. The germline V gene encodes CDR1 SGHRS and CDR2 YFSETQ. With 2 bases removed from V and 0 bases from J, the gap between germline ends came to 10 bases. The full variable domain, rest sourced from reference TRBV5-1 and TRBJ2-3, is KAGVTQTPRYLIKTRGQQVTLSCSPISGHRSVSWYQQTPGQGLQFLFEYFSETQRNKGNFPGRFSGRQFSNSRSEMNVSTLELGDSALYLCASSFGTSSTDTQYFGPGTRLTVL.

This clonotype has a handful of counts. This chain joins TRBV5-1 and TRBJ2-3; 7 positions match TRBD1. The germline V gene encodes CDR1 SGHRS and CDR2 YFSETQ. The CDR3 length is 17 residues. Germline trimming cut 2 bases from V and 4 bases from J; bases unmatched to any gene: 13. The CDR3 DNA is TGCGCCAGCAGCTTAAATGTCGGCAGGGGGTTCGCAGATACGCAGTATTTT. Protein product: CASSLNVGRGFADTQYF.

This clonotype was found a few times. The CDR3, as DNA: TGTGCCAGCAGTGAATTGAGGGGCCCCTCCTACAATGAGCAGTTCTTC. This translates into CASSELRGPSYNEQFF. The chain couples TRBV12-3 or TRBV12-4 to TRBJ2-1, with D perhaps matching TRBD1 or TRBD2 (5 bases each). Trimming left V 5 bases short and J 0 bases short, with 14 bases between. The CDR3 has 16 residues.

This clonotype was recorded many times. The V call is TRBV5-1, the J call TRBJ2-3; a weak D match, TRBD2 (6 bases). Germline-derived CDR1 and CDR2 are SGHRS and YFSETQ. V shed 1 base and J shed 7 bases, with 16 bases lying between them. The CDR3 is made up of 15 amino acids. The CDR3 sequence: CASSLIPGERYTQYF. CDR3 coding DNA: TGCGCCAGCAGCTTGATTCCGGGAGAGAGGTATACGCAGTATTTT.

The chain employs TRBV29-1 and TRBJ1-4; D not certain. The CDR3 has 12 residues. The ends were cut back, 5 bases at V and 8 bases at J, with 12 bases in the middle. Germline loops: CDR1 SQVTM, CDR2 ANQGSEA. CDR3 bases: TGCAGCGTTTACGACGTTGGAGAAAAACTGTTTTTT. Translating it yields CSVYDVGEKLFF.

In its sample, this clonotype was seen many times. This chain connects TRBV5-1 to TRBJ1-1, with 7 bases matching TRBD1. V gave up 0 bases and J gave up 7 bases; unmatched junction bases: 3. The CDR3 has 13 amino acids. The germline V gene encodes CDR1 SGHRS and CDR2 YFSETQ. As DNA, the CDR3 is TGCGCCAGCAGCTTGGTGGGGGACAGTGAAGCTTTCTTT. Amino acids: CASSLVGDSEAFF. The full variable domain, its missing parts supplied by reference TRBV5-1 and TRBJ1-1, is KAGVTQTPRYLIKTRGQQVTLSCSPISGHRSVSWYQQTPGQGLQFLFEYFSETQRNKGNFPGRFSGRQFSNSRSEMNVSTLELGDSALYLCASSLVGDSEAFFGQGTRLTVV.

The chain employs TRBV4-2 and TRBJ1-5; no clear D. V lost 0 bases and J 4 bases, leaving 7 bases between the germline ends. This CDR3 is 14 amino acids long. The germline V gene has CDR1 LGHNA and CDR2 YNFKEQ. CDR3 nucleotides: TGTGCCAGCAGCCAAGATGGAGGTAATCAGCCCCAGCATTTT. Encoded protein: CASSQDGGNQPQHF.

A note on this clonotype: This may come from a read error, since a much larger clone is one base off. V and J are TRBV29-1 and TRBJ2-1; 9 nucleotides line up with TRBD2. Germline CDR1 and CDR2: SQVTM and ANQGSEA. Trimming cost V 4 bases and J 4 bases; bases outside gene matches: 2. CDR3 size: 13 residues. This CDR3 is CSVVLAGYNEQFF. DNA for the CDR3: TGCAGCGTTGTACTAGCGGGTTACAATGAGCAGTTCTTC.

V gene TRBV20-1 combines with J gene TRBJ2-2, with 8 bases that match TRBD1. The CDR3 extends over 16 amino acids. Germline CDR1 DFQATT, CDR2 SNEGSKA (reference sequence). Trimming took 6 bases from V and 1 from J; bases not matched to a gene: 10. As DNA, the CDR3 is TGCAGTGCCCGAATGGCCGGGACAGGGAACACCGGGGAGCTGTTTTTT. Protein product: CSARMAGTGNTGELFF.

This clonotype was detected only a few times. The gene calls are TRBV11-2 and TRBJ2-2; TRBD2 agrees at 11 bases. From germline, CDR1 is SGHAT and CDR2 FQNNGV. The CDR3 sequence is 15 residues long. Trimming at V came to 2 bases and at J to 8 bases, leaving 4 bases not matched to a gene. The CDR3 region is CASSLTTSGSGELFF. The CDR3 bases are TGTGCCAGCAGCTTAACTACTAGCGGGAGTGGGGAGCTGTTTTTT.

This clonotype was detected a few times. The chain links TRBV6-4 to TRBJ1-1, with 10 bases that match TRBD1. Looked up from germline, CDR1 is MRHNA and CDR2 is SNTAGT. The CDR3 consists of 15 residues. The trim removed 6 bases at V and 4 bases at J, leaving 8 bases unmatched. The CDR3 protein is CASSPTGGAITEAFF. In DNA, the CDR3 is TGTGCCAGCAGCCCGACAGGGGGCGCGATCACTGAAGCTTTCTTT.